This T cell receptor beta chain originates from a study of control samples from healthy donors and cancer patients. Generated by immunoSEQ multiplex PCR, the TCRdb table keeps only in-frame clones and is missing some. The sample yields 120,000 or so clones, about 87% seen once. The CDR3 extends over 12 amino acids. Trimming removed 5 bases from V and 6 bases from J; junction bases left unmatched: 3. Germline loops: CDR1 SGHTA, CDR2 FQGNSA. Sequenced: blood. The source is a man aged 55 to 70 in good health. The rearrangement uses TRBV7-2 and TRBJ2-7, with 8 bases matching TRBD1. This CDR3 is CASSGQGGEQYF. The CDR3 DNA reads as TGTGCCAGCAGCGGACAGGGAGGCGAGCAGTACTTC.